This T cell receptor (beta chain) was documented in a study of T cell repertoires in cytomegalovirus infection. Overall study: CMV infection plus the matching HLA type was flagged by public TCR beta signatures. Regarding the study as a whole: HLA-C-restricted CMV clonotypes gave the most frequent clonotype in two of eight donors. Totalled public TCR beta family frequency picked out people who carried CMV plus the relevant HLA.

With regard to this clonotype: Its specificity is not known.

The V end lost 2 bases, the J end lost 4 bases, and 10 bases lay between the germline ends. Germline V CDR1 and CDR2: MNHEY, SVGEGT. The CDR3 sequence is 14 residues long. TCRdb reprocessed the reads via MiXCR and lists one record per CDR3 protein. The top ten clones hold 15% to 20% of a sample with roughly 250,000 distinct CDR3 sequences, roughly 22% of them seen once. The genes are TRBV6-2 or TRBV6-3 and TRBJ2-3; D is undetermined. The sample comprised CD8+ T cells from PBMCs. This clonotype originated in a human donor in good health (CMV status not recorded). Some clones in this sample may be carry-over from other donors' samples. CDR3 DNA: TGTGCCAGCAGTTACGTGGGCCTACCAGATACGCAGTATTTT. Its protein product is CASSYVGLPDTQYF.